The 2 T cell receptor beta chains listed next were all sequenced from one sample in a study of cytotoxic CD8 clonotypes in ibrutinib-treated CLL. The assay was immunoSEQ multiplex PCR, and TCRdb's table has in-frame clones only and misses some. The sample lists roughly 150,000 clones; about 76% were seen once. Source: PBMCs, taken after 24 months of ibrutinib treatment. These receptors all stem from a human donor with chronic lymphocytic leukemia.

The chain joins TRBV10-3 to TRBJ2-3; 7 nucleotides line up with TRBD1. This CDR3 has 14 amino acids. J gave up 1 base and V 6 bases, and 4 bases lay outside the gene matches. Per the germline V gene, CDR1 is ENHRY and CDR2 is SYGVKD. The CDR3: CAIRGTAGTDTQYF. CDR3 nucleotide sequence: TGTGCCATCAGGGGGACAGCCGGCACAGATACGCAGTATTTT.

The chain couples TRBV18 to TRBJ1-4; D gene uncertain. CDR1 and CDR2 (germline): KGHSH, LQKENI. CDR3 length: 13 amino acids. The V gene lost 2 bases and the J gene lost 8 bases, with 9 bases spanning the gap. The CDR3: CASSPDLGEKLFF. The DNA for the CDR3 is TGTGCCAGCTCACCAGATCTTGGGGAAAAACTGTTTTTT.